These 4 T cell receptor beta chains came from one sample sequenced in a study of control samples from healthy donors and cancer patients. TCRdb keeps only in-frame clones here, not all; method: immunoSEQ multiplex PCR. The sample consists of 130,000 to 150,000 clones, 75% to 90% of them appearing once. The sequencing sample was made of blood. All receptors come from a woman aged 30 to 39 in good health.

The chain is built from TRBV5-1 and TRBJ2-1; TRBD2 matches at 7 bases. CDR1 is SGHRS and CDR2 is YFSETQ in the germline V gene. V dropped 3 bases and J dropped 5; count of bases not matched to a gene: 8. The CDR3 totals 15 residues. CDR3 DNA sequence: TGCGCCAGCAGCTCGACGGGACTAACTAACAATGAGCAGTTCTTC. This translates into CASSSTGLTNNEQFF.

The chain recombines TRBV2 with TRBJ1-4; TRBD1 is a possible D gene (5 bases). V was cut by 3 bases and J by 1 base, with 9 bases left in between. Germline assignment: CDR1 SNHLY and CDR2 FYNNEI. CDR3 length: 15 residues. Here the CDR3 DNA reads TGTGCCAGCAGTGACAGGGCTGGAACTAATGAAAAACTGTTTTTT. Protein sequence: CASSDRAGTNEKLFF.

Of note for this clone: This sample includes further DNA sequences coding for the same CDR3. The chain joins TRBV29-1 to TRBJ2-7; the match to TRBD2 covers 13 bases. V was clipped by 6 bases and J by 4 bases; unmatched bases: 3. The CDR3 totals 13 residues. CDR1 is SQVTM, CDR2 ANQGSEA, per germline. The CDR3 bases are TGCAGCGTACGGACTAGCGGGAGTTACGAGCAGTACTTC. Its protein product is CSVRTSGSYEQYF.

This chain links TRBV2 with TRBJ1-2; TRBD1 aligns across 7 bases. V lost 10 bases and J lost 3; bases outside the gene matches: 8. Per the germline V gene, CDR1 is SNHLY and CDR2 is FYNNEI. The CDR3 is 13 amino acids. This CDR3 is CATTGAGYYGYTF. CDR3 nucleotides: TGTGCCACCACAGGGGCGGGTTACTATGGCTACACCTTC.